This T cell receptor beta chain appears in the sequencing data of a study of T-cell reconstitution after alpha-beta-depleted transplantation in children. Study-wide points: From newly produced T cells came most of the T-cell counts and diversity one year after transplant. Several hundred expanded graft clones reportedly were the source of alpha-beta T cells about two months after transplant. Surviving recipient T cells and thymic progenitors underlay high day-60 TCRbeta diversity in some patients.

Germline V lookup: CDR1 DFQATT, CDR2 SNEGSKA (reference sequence). CDR3 length: 14 amino acids. The V end lost 5 bases, the J end lost 3 bases, and 14 bases lay between the germline ends. In this sample, this clonotype turned up a few times. The antigen remains undetermined. It was with unique molecular identifiers that the TCRbeta library was prepared. TCRdb re-derived calls from the PCR reads in MiXCR, one entry per CDR3 protein. Among 670,000 or so distinct CDR3 sequences listed, under 15% were seen once. This TCR was recovered from a girl aged 2 to 9 with congenital amegakaryocytic thrombocytopenia, due to receive a stem cell transplant. J is TRBJ2-1 and V is TRBV20-1; D is possibly TRBD1 or TRBD2 (5 bases each). This specimen consisted of PBMCs, obtained before TCRalphabeta/CD19-depleted stem cell transplant. The DNA for the CDR3 is TGCAGTGCTCCCAGGGACCTTATCTACAATGAGCAGTTCTTC. It encodes CSAPRDLIYNEQFF.